This TCR beta chain stems from a study of control samples from healthy donors and cancer patients (dated by TCRdb to the early 2020s). Library prep was done by the immunoSEQ multiplex PCR assay. Sourced from immuneACCESS, this table was stored by TCRdb with only in-frame sequences that have V and J called. A share of the clones is absent; for the studies checked, an unresolved V gene accounts for under half, and the remainder has no known explanation. The sample table shows 150,000 to 200,000 clones, and about 90% are seen once. Of the sample, approximately 12% is held by the ten largest clones. A note on this clone: It lacks a known antigen. No base quality values were provided; no much bigger clone lies one nucleotide off.

This TCR derives from a man aged 30 to 45 in good health. The specimen sequenced was blood.

For the CDR3, the sequence is CASSPRGLLNTEAFF. At the DNA level, the sequence is TGTGCCAGCTCACCACGAGGACTCCTGAACACTGAAGCTTTCTTT. The sequence joins TRBV18 to TRBJ1-1; no D segment can be confidently identified. The germline V gene supplies CDR1 KGHSH and CDR2 LQKENI. The cysteine opens and the phenylalanine closes a CDR3 of 15 amino acids. The sequence is cut down to CDR3 DNA, 45 bases in frame from base 1. V gives up 1 base and J gives up 0 bases, and the segment between their germline ends measures 9 bases.